These T cell receptor beta chains were read from a single sample in a study of T-cell reconstitution after alpha-beta-depleted transplantation in children. Via MiXCR, TCRdb re-called the PCR reads, giving one row per CDR3 protein. The sample records 170,000 or so distinct CDR3 sequences, approximately 6.8% being singletons. The specimen was PBMCs from the stem cell graft donor, collected from the stem cell graft. The receptors here all came from a human donor who donated a stem cell graft to a child with Wiskott-Aldrich syndrome. The CDR3 runs from the conserved cysteine through the conserved F or W. The D gene is left open where the match is weak. Size values are once, few and many counts, or a class for expanded clones, and some rows have none.

v_call,d_call,cdr3_length,j_call,clone_size,cdr3_nt,cdr3_aa
TRBV15,NA,15,TRBJ1-2,many,TGTGCCACCAGCTCACGACAAAAGTCGCACTATGGCTACACCTTC,CATSSRQKSHYGYTF
TRBV3-1,NA,14,TRBJ1-6,many,TGTGCCAGCAGCCTACAGACTTGGGATTCACCCCTCCACTTT,CASSLQTWDSPLHF
TRBV5-5,NA,15,TRBJ1-2,NA,TGTGCCAGCAGCTTGGATGGCCGTCTTGCCTATGGCTACACCTTC,CASSLDGRLAYGYTF
TRBV7-9,NA,14,TRBJ2-3,few,TGTGCCAGCAGCTTAGGCGCGCGGTCAGATACGCAGTATTTT,CASSLGARSDTQYF
TRBV25-1,NA,13,TRBJ1-3,many,TGTGCCAGCAGTTGGGCAGGCGGAAACACCATATATTTT,CASSWAGGNTIYF
TRBV20-1,TRBD1,19,TRBJ2-1,NA,TGCAGTGCTAGAGGCGTGGGACAGGGGGCCGCTAGACGGGACAATGAGCAGTTCTTC,CSARGVGQGAARRDNEQFF
TRBV12-3/TRBV12-4,NA,12,TRBJ2-5,many,TGTGCCAGCAGTTTCTCGGCGGAGACCCAGTACTTC,CASSFSAETQYF
TRBV4-3,NA,14,TRBJ1-5,many,TGCGCCAGCAGCCAAGGGTTGGGGGCCCAGCCCCAGCATTTT,CASSQGLGAQPQHF
TRBV5-1,NA,16,TRBJ2-4,many,TGCGCCAGCAGCTTGAACGCAGGTTTAGCCAAAAACATTCAGTACTTC,CASSLNAGLAKNIQYF
TRBV5-5,TRBD2,16,TRBJ2-2,NA,TGTGCCAGCAGCCCCACCGGGACTAGCGGGACCGGGGAGCTGTTTTTT,CASSPTGTSGTGELFF
TRBV28,NA,14,TRBJ1-1,many,TGTGCCAGCAGTTGGGGTGGGGTAGGAGCTGAAGCTTTCTTT,CASSWGGVGAEAFF
TRBV3-1,NA,13,TRBJ1-2,many,TGTGCCAGCAGCCCCTCAATTGGGGAGGGCTACACCTTC,CASSPSIGEGYTF
TRBV30,NA,12,TRBJ2-5,many,TGTGCCTGGAATAGCGGCCAAGAGACCCAGTACTTC,CAWNSGQETQYF
TRBV3-1,NA,14,TRBJ2-1,many,TGTGCCAGCAGCCAAGATAGCTCCTACAATGAGCAGTTCTTC,CASSQDSSYNEQFF
TRBV12-3/TRBV12-4,TRBD2,16,TRBJ2-3,many,TGTGCCAGCAGTCTTGGGACTAGCGGGAGCACAGATACGCAGTATTTT,CASSLGTSGSTDTQYF
TRBV7-2,NA,17,TRBJ2-3,many,TGTGCCAGCAGCTTATTAGGGAGGCACATCTCCACAGATACGCAGTATTTT,CASSLLGRHISTDTQYF
TRBV5-1,TRBD2,15,TRBJ2-1,many,TGCGCCAGTGAAACTAGCGGGGGAGCCTACAATGAGCAGTTCTTC,CASETSGGAYNEQFF
TRBV12-3/TRBV12-4,NA,12,TRBJ2-3,many,TGTGCCAGCAGTTTAGTTGGGGGTACGCAGTATTTT,CASSLVGGTQYF
TRBV5-1,TRBD1,15,TRBJ2-5,many,TGCGCCAGCAGCATCACCGGGACAGGGCAAGAGACCCAGTACTTC,CASSITGTGQETQYF
TRBV6-2/TRBV6-3,TRBD1,13,TRBJ2-7,many,TGTGCCAGCGGACAGGGCTTATACTACGAGCAGTACTTC,CASGQGLYYEQYF
TRBV12-3/TRBV12-4,NA,13,TRBJ1-1,many,TGTGCCAGCAGTTTAATCAGGGGCAGTGAAGCTTTCTTT,CASSLIRGSEAFF
TRBV6-5,NA,17,TRBJ2-6,many,TGTGCCAGCAGTTACGTACAGGTACCCTCTGGGGCCAACGTCCTGACTTTC,CASSYVQVPSGANVLTF
TRBV20-1,TRBD1,14,TRBJ2-4,NA,TGCAGTGCTGGGGGGGGGACAGGGAAAAACATTCAGTACTTC,CSAGGGTGKNIQYF
TRBV6-2/TRBV6-3,TRBD2,15,TRBJ2-7,NA,TGTGCCAGCAGAGGCCGGACTAGCGGGACCTACGAGCAGTACTTC,CASRGRTSGTYEQYF
TRBV14,TRBD2,17,TRBJ2-4,many,TGTGCCAGCAGCCCTGATACTAGCGGGAGGACCAAAAACATTCAGTACTTC,CASSPDTSGRTKNIQYF
TRBV12-3/TRBV12-4,NA,14,TRBJ2-1,many,TGTGCCAGCAGTTTAGCGTCTGGGAAAGCTGAGCAGTTCTTC,CASSLASGKAEQFF
TRBV30,TRBD1,14,TRBJ1-4,NA,TGTGCCTGGAGCCGACAGGGGGCGTTTGAAAAACTGTTTTTT,CAWSRQGAFEKLFF
TRBV11-2,TRBD1,18,TRBJ2-3,many,TGTGCCAGCAGCTACCGGGACAGGGGTCCCCTTAGCACAGATACGCAGTATTTT,CASSYRDRGPLSTDTQYF
TRBV6-5,NA,14,TRBJ2-1,many,TGTGCCAGCCAGCGGGCCCACTCCTACAATGAGCAGTTCTTC,CASQRAHSYNEQFF
TRBV7-9,NA,15,TRBJ2-1,many,TGTGCCAGCAGCTCTCCCGCCATGAACTACAATGAGCAGTTCTTC,CASSSPAMNYNEQFF
TRBV18,NA,15,TRBJ2-3,NA,TGTGCCAGCTCACCACCGAACCCTAGCACAGATACGCAGTATTTT,CASSPPNPSTDTQYF
TRBV6-5,TRBD1,15,TRBJ2-1,many,TGTGCCAGCAGTTCCACAGGGGACACCTACAATGAGCAGTTCTTC,CASSSTGDTYNEQFF
TRBV5-1,NA,15,TRBJ2-7,few,TGCGCCAGCAGCCTCGGGGGGCTTTCTCCCTACGAGCAGTACTTC,CASSLGGLSPYEQYF
TRBV10-3,TRBD2,15,TRBJ2-5,many,TGTGCCATCAGTGAGACCCGGACTAGCGTGGAGACCCAGTACTTC,CAISETRTSVETQYF
TRBV11-2,TRBD2,14,TRBJ2-1,many,TGTGCCAGCAGCCCTAGCGGACCCTACAATGAGCAGTTCTTC,CASSPSGPYNEQFF
TRBV12-3/TRBV12-4,TRBD1,14,TRBJ1-5,many,TGTGCCAGCAGTTGGACAGGGGGCAATCAGCCCCAGCATTTT,CASSWTGGNQPQHF
TRBV20-1,TRBD2,12,TRBJ2-3,many,TGCAGTGCTAGCCGGGGGGCAGATACGCAGTATTTT,CSASRGADTQYF
TRBV5-1,NA,15,TRBJ2-4,many,TGCGCCAGCAGCTCAGATTGGGGTTCCAAAAACATTCAGTACTTC,CASSSDWGSKNIQYF
TRBV29-1,NA,13,TRBJ1-1,many,TGCAGCGTCCGGTCGGGGGGGAACACTGAAGCTTTCTTT,CSVRSGGNTEAFF
TRBV12-3/TRBV12-4,NA,15,TRBJ1-2,many,TGTGCCAGCAGTTTTTTGCGACCCACTAACTATGGCTACACCTTC,CASSFLRPTNYGYTF
TRBV20-1,TRBD1,18,TRBJ1-5,many,TGCAGTGCTAGAGATGGGGCAGGGGGCTCTAATAGCAATCAGCCCCAGCATTTT,CSARDGAGGSNSNQPQHF
TRBV3-1,NA,14,TRBJ2-1,NA,TGTGCCAGCACCCGAGCGCACTCTAGGGGTGAGCAGTTCTTC,CASTRAHSRGEQFF
TRBV12-3/TRBV12-4,NA,13,TRBJ2-3,many,TGTGCCAGCAGGGGCCCTAGCACAGATACGCAGTATTTT,CASRGPSTDTQYF
TRBV28,NA,16,TRBJ1-5,many,TGTGCCAGCAGTTTCGGGCTTTCACGGGGCAATCAGCCCCAGCATTTT,CASSFGLSRGNQPQHF
TRBV13,TRBD2,16,TRBJ2-1,many,TGTGCCAGCAGCTTAGGGGGAGGGACTAGCGGGGATGAGCAGTTCTTC,CASSLGGGTSGDEQFF
TRBV12-3/TRBV12-4,TRBD2,19,TRBJ2-4,many,TGTGCCAGCAGTTTAGGGCTAGCGGGAGGGAGAGTCGCCAAAAACATTCAGTACTTC,CASSLGLAGGRVAKNIQYF